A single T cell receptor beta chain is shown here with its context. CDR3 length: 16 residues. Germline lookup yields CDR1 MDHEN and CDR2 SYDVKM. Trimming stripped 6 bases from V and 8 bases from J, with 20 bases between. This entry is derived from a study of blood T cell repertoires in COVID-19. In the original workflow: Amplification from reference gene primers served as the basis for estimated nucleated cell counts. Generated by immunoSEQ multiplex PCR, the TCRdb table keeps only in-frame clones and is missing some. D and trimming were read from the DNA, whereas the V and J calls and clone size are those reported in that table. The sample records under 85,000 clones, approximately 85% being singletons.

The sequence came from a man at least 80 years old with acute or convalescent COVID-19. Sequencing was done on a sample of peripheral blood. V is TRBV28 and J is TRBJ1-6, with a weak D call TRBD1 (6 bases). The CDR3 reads CASRKMSQGQDSPLHF. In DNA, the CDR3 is TGTGCCAGCAGAAAGATGTCACAGGGTCAGGATTCACCCCTCCACTTT. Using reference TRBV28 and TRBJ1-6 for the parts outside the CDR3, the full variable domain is DVKVTQSSRYLVKRTGEKVFLECVQDMDHENMFWYRQDPGLGLRLIYFSYDVKMKEKGDIPEGYSVSREKKERFSLILESASTNQTSMYLCASRKMSQGQDSPLHFGNGTRLTVT.